The rows below give T cell receptor beta chains drawn from one sample of a study of vaccination effects on CD4 cells after COVID-19. Using immunoSEQ multiplex PCR, the repertoire was profiled, and TCRdb retains in-frame clones only, with some absent. The profile shows roughly 30,000 clones, around 79% of them singletons. These receptors' antigens are unknown. The sample here was CD4+ T cells from PBMCs cultured without peptide, taken after COVID-19 vaccination. The origin of the receptors is a human donor who had a prior SARS-CoV-2 infection. The CDR3 runs from the conserved cysteine through the conserved F or W. D genes are given only for firm matches. Size is omitted from some rows. Given values are once, few, many or a class for expanded clones.

clone size | J gene | D gene | V gene | CDR3 DNA | CDR3 protein
. | TRBJ2-1 | . | TRBV6-1 | TGTGCCAGCAGTGATAAATCCAAGAGAAACAATGAGCAGTTCTTC | CASSDKSKRNNEQFF
once | TRBJ1-5 | TRBD1 | TRBV7-3 | TGTGCCAGCAGCGGACAGGGGAGAGATCAGCCCCAGCATTTT | CASSGQGRDQPQHF
. | TRBJ1-2 | . | TRBV2 | TGTGCCAGCAGCTCTAATGGGGAGGGCTACACCTTC | CASSSNGEGYTF
. | TRBJ1-6 | . | TRBV9 | TGTGCCAGCAGCGCCACGGGGTCTCAAAGCTCCTATAATTCACCCCTCCACTTT | CASSATGSQSSYNSPLHF
. | TRBJ1-4 | . | TRBV11-2 | TGTGCCAGCAGCCCAGAGCCGGGGGGCAGGGGTCGGGACGAAAAACTGTTTTTT | CASSPEPGGRGRDEKLFF
few | TRBJ2-7 | . | TRBV6-5 | TGTGCCAGCAGTTACTCGGGGGGGCGCGTTTCCTACGAGCAGTACTTC | CASSYSGGRVSYEQYF
. | TRBJ2-1 | TRBD2 | TRBV6-5 | TGTGCCAGCAGTTCTCTAGCGGGGAGCTCCTACAATGAGCAGTTCTTC | CASSSLAGSSYNEQFF
. | TRBJ1-2 | . | TRBV6-5 | TGTGCCAGCAGCGTGGGGGGCTATGGCTACACCTTC | CASSVGGYGYTF
. | TRBJ2-3 | . | TRBV11-2 | TGTGCCAGCAGCTTATCGTTAGCGGCCACAGATACGCAGTATTTT | CASSLSLAATDTQYF
. | TRBJ1-4 | . | TRBV2 | TGTGCCACTAAGAGGGGACTGCCAACTAATGAAAAACTGTTTTTT | CATKRGLPTNEKLFF
few | TRBJ2-7 | TRBD2 | TRBV10-1 | TGCGCCAGCCAGCGGGAGGGCCGTACCGAGCAGTACTTC | CASQREGRTEQYF
. | TRBJ2-7 | . | TRBV6-2/TRBV6-3 | TGTGCCAGCAGTTTAGGGACATCCTCCTACGAGCAGTACTTC | CASSLGTSSYEQYF
. | TRBJ2-2 | TRBD1 | TRBV5-6 | TGTGCCAGCAGCTTGGGAGGGGGCCAGCCGACCGGGGAGCTGTTTTTT | CASSLGGGQPTGELFF
few | TRBJ2-7 | . | TRBV5-8 | TGTGCCAGCAGCTTGCGCGACAGCTCCTACGAGCAGTACTTC | CASSLRDSSYEQYF
. | TRBJ2-7 | . | TRBV12-3/TRBV12-4 | TGTGCCAGCAGTTTCTCCCTCCCGGCAAGGCAGTACTTC | CASSFSLPARQYF
few | TRBJ2-7 | . | TRBV7-9 | TGTGCCAGCAGCCCTGGTGGGGGCGACTCCTACGAGCAGTACTTC | CASSPGGGDSYEQYF
. | TRBJ2-1 | TRBD2 | TRBV7-2 | TGTGCCAGCAGCTGGGAGGGTAGCTCCTACAATGAGCAGTTCTTC | CASSWEGSSYNEQFF
. | TRBJ2-5 | TRBD1 | TRBV19 | TGTGCCACCAGGGACAGGCCGGTGGAGACCCAGTACTTC | CATRDRPVETQYF
. | TRBJ2-7 | TRBD2 | TRBV19 | TGTGCCAGTAGCGAGGGACTAGCGGCGTACTACGAGCAGTACTTC | CASSEGLAAYYEQYF
. | TRBJ2-7 | TRBD1 | TRBV27 | TGTGCCAGCAGTTTGGGACAGGGTACCTACGAGCAGTACTTC | CASSLGQGTYEQYF
. | TRBJ2-3 | . | TRBV20-1 | TGCAGTGCTAGTGTGTCCGGACGACTGACAGATACGCAGTATTTT | CSASVSGRLTDTQYF
. | TRBJ1-3 | . | TRBV11-2 | TGTGCCAGCAGCTTATATAGGGGGGCTTCTGGAAACACCATATATTTT | CASSLYRGASGNTIYF
. | TRBJ2-1 | TRBD2 | TRBV5-1 | TGCGCCAGCAGCTTGTCGGGGGGAGGTTACAATGAGCAGTTCTTC | CASSLSGGGYNEQFF
. | TRBJ1-1 | . | TRBV12-5 | TGTGCTAGTGGTTTGGAAGAGGACACTGAAGCTTTCTTT | CASGLEEDTEAFF
. | TRBJ2-7 | . | TRBV7-2 | TGTGCCAGCAGCTTATCTCTCTCAGCGGGTAGGTCTCAGCAGTACTTC | CASSLSLSAGRSQQYF
once | TRBJ2-5 | . | TRBV4-2 | TGTGCCAGCAGCATATACCGGGAGGAGACCCAGTACTTC | CASSIYREETQYF
. | TRBJ1-6 | . | TRBV7-2 | TGTGCCAGCAGCCCCCGAAGGGGAGGCAATTCACCCCTCCACTTT | CASSPRRGGNSPLHF
few | TRBJ1-2 | . | TRBV6-6 | TGTGCCAGCAACGGGAACTATGGCTACACCTTC | CASNGNYGYTF
. | TRBJ2-3 | . | TRBV11-3 | TGTGCCAGCATCGCCTGGGGGAACGGTACGCAGTATTTT | CASIAWGNGTQYF